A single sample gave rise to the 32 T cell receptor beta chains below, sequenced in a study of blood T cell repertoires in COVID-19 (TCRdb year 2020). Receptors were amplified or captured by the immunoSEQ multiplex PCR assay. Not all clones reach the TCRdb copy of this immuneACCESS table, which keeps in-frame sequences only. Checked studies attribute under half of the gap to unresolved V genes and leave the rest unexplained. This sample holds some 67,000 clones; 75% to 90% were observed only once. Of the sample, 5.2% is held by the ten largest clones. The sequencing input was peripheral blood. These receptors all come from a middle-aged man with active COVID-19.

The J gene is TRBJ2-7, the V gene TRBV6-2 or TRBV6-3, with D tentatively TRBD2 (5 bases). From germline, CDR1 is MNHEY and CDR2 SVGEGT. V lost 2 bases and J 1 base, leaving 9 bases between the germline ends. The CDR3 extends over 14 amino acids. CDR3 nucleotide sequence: TGTGCCAGCAGTTACGATACGGGGTCCTACGAGCAGTACTTC. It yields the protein CASSYDTGSYEQYF.

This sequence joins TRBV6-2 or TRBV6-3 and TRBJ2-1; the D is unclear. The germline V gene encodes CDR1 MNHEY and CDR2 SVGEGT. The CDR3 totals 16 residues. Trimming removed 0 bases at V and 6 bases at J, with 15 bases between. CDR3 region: CASSYSAAASFNEQFF. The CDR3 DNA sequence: TGTGCCAGCAGTTACTCGGCGGCTGCAAGTTTCAATGAGCAGTTCTTC.

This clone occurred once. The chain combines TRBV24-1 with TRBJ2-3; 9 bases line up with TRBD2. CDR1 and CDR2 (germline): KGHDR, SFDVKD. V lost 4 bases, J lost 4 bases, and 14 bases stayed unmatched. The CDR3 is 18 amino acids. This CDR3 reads CATSDSDLLAGGPDTQYF. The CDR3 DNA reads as TGTGCCACCAGTGACTCCGACCTCTTGGCGGGAGGGCCAGATACGCAGTATTTT.

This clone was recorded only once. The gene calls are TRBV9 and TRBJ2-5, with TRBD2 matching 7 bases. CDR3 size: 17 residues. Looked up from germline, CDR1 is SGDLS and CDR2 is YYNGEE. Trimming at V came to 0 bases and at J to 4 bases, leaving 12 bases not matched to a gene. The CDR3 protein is CASSVGGSHRVGETQYF. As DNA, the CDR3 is TGTGCCAGCAGCGTAGGCGGGAGCCACCGGGTGGGAGAGACCCAGTACTTC.

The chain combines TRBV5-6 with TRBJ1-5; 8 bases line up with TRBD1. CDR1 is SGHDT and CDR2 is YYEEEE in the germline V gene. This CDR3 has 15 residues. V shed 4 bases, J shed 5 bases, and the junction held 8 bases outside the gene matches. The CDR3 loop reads CASSRTGTGHQPQHF. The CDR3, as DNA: TGTGCCAGCAGCCGTACAGGGACAGGACATCAGCCCCAGCATTTT.

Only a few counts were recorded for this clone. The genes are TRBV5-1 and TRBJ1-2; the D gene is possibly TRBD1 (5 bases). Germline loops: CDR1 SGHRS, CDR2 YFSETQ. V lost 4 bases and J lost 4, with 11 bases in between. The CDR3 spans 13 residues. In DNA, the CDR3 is TGCGCCAGCAGCCGAGGTGACAGCTATGGCTACACCTTC. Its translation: CASSRGDSYGYTF.

CDR3 amino acids: CASSLAGTSTYEQYF. Written as DNA, the CDR3 is TGTGCCAGCAGCTTGGCAGGCACTAGCACGTACGAGCAGTACTTC. The chain is built from TRBV5-4 and TRBJ2-7; D might be TRBD2 (6 bases). The CDR3 length is 15 residues. Germline CDR1 reads SGHNT; CDR2 reads YYREEE (reference sequence). Deletions cut 0 bases from V and 4 bases from J, with 14 bases between. The variable domain in full, with the rest retrieved from reference TRBV5-4 and TRBJ2-7, is ETGVTQSPTHLIKTRGQQVTLRCSSQSGHNTVSWYQQALGQGPQFIFQYYREEENGRGNFPPRFSGLQFPNYSSELNVNALELDDSALYLCASSLAGTSTYEQYFGPGTRLTVT.

The CDR3 loop is CAWSTRDSQYF. The CDR3 coding sequence is TGTGCCTGGAGTACTCGGGACTCCCAGTACTTC. The rearrangement uses TRBV30 and TRBJ2-5; D possibly corresponds to TRBD2 (6 bases). With 2 bases removed from V and 9 bases from J, the gap between germline ends came to 10 bases. Germline loops: CDR1 GTSNPN, CDR2 SVGIG (reference sequence). This CDR3 region has 11 residues.

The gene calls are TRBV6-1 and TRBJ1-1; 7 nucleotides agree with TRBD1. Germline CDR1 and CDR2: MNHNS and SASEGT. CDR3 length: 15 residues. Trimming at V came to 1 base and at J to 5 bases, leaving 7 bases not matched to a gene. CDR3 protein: CASSEGQGPWTEAFF. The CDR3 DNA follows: TGTGCCAGCAGTGAAGGACAGGGACCATGGACTGAAGCTTTCTTT.

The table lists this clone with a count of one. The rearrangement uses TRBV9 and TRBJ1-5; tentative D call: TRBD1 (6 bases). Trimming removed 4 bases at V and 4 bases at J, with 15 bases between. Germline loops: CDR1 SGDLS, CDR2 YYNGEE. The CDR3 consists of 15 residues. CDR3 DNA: TGTGCCAGCAGCCAGGGACACACAGGGAATCAGCCCCAGCATTTT. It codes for CASSQGHTGNQPQHF.

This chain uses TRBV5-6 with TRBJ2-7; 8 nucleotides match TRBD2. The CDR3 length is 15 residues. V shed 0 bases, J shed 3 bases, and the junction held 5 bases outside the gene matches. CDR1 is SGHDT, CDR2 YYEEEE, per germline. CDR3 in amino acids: CASSLAGSGIYEQYF. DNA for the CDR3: TGTGCCAGCAGCTTGGCAGGTAGCGGGATCTACGAGCAGTACTTC.

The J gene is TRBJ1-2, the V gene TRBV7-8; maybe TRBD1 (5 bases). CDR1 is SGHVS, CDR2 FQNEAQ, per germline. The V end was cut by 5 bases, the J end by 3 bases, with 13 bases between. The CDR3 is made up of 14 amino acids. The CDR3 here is CASSPNGGDYGYTF. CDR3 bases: TGTGCCAGCAGCCCAAACGGGGGTGACTATGGCTACACCTTC.

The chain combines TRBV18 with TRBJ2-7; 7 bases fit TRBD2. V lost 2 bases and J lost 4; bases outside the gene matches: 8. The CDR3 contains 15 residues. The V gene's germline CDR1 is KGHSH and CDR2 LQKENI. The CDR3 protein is CASSPSAGDAYEQYF. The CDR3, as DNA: TGTGCCAGCTCACCATCGGCGGGAGACGCATACGAGCAGTACTTC.

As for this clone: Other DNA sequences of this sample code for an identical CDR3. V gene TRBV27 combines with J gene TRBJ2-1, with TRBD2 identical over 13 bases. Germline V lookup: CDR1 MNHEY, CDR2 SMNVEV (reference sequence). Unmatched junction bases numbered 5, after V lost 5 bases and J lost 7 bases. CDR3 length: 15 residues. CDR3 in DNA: TGTGCCAGCAGTCTCGGGACTAGCGGGATTAATGAGCAGTTCTTC. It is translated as CASSLGTSGINEQFF.

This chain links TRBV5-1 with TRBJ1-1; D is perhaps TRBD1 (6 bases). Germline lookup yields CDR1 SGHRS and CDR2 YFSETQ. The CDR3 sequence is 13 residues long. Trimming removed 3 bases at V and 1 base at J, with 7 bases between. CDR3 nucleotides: TGCGCCAGCAGCTCCAGGGGGAACACTGAAGCTTTCTTT. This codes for CASSSRGNTEAFF.

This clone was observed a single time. The CDR3 sequence is CASSQSADGLTGELFF. DNA of the CDR3: TGCGCCAGCAGCCAATCTGCGGACGGACTCACCGGGGAGCTGTTTTTT. This rearrangement joins TRBV4-1 to TRBJ2-2, with D possibly being TRBD2 (5 bases). This CDR3 spans 16 amino acids. Germline V gene data show CDR1 as MGHRA and CDR2 as YSYEKL. V was shortened by 2 bases and J by 4 bases, with 14 bases between the two germline ends.

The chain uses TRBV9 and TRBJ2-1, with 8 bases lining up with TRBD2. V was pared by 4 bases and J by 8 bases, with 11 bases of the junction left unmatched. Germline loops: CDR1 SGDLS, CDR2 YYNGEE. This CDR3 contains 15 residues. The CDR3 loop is CASSPSGRKKDEQFF. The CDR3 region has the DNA TGTGCCAGCAGCCCCAGCGGGAGAAAAAAGGATGAGCAGTTCTTC.

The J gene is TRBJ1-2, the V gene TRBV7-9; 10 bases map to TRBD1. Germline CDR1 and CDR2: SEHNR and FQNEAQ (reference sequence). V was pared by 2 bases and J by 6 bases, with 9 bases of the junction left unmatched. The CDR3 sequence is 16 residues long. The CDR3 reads CASSLNLDRGRDGYTF. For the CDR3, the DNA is TGTGCCAGCAGCTTAAACCTCGACAGGGGGCGAGATGGCTACACCTTC.

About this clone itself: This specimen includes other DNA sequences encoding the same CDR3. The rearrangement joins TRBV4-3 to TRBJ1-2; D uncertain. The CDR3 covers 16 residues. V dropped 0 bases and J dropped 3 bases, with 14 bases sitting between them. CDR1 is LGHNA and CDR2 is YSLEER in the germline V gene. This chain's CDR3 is CASSQDRNPRDYGYTF. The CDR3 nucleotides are TGCGCCAGCAGCCAAGATCGAAACCCCCGGGACTATGGCTACACCTTC.

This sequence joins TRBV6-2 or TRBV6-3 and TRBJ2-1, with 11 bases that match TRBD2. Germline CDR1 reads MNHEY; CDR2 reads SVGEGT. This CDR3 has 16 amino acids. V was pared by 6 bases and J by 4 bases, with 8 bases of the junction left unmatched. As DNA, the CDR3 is TGTGCCAGCAGCCGCCAGACTAGCGGGAAATACAATGAGCAGTTCTTC. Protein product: CASSRQTSGKYNEQFF.

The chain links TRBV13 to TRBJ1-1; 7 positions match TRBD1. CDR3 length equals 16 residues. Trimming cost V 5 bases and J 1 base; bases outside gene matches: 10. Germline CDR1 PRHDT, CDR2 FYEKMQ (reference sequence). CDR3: CASSPRQGWRNTEAFF. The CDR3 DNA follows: TGTGCCAGCAGCCCTAGACAGGGTTGGAGGAACACTGAAGCTTTCTTT.

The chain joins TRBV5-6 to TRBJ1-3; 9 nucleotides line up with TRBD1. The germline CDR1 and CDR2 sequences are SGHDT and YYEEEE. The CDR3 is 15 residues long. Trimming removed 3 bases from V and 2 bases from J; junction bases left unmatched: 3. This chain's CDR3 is CASSWGQGAGNTIYF. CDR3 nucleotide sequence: TGTGCCAGCAGCTGGGGACAGGGCGCTGGAAACACCATATATTTT.

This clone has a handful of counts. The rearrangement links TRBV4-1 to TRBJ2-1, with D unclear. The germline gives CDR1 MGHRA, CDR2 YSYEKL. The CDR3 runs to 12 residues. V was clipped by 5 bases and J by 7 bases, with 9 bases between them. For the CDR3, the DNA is TGCGCCAGCAGCTACCACTTGAATGAGCAGTTCTTC. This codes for CASSYHLNEQFF.

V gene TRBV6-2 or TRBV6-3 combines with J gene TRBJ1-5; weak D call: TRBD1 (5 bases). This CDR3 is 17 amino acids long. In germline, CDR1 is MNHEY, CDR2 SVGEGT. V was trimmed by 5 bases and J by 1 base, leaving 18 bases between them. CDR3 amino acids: CASSQLSGLESNQPQHF. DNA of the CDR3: TGTGCCAGCAGTCAATTATCAGGGTTGGAGAGCAATCAGCCCCAGCATTTT.

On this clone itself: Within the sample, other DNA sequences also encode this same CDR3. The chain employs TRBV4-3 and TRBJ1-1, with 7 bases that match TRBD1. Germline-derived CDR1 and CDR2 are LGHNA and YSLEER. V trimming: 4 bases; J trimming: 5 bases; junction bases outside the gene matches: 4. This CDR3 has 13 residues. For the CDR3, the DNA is TGCGCCAGCAGCCGAGAGGGGGCAACTGAAGCTTTCTTT. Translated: CASSREGATEAFF.

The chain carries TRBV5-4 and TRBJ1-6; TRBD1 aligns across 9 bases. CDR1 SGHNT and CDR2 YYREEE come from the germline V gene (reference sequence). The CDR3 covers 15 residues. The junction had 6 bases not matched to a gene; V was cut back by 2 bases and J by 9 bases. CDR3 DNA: TGTGCCAGCAGCTTAGAGACAGGGGGTGGTTCACCCCTCCACTTT. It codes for CASSLETGGGSPLHF.

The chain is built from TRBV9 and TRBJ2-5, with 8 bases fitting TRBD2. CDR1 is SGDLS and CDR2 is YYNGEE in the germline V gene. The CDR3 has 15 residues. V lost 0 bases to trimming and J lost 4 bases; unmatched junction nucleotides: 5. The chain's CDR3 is CASSVAGGRGETQYF. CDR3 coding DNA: TGTGCCAGCAGCGTAGCGGGGGGGCGCGGAGAGACCCAGTACTTC.

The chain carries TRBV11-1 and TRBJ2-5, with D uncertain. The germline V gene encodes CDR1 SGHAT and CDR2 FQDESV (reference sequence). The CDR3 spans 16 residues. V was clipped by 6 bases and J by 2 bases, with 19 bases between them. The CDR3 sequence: CASSSRRSKTQETQYF. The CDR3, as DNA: TGTGCCAGCAGTTCAAGGCGCAGCAAGACTCAAGAGACCCAGTACTTC. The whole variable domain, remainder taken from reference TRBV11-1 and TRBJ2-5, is EAEVAQSPRYKITEKSQAVAFWCDPISGHATLYWYRQILGQGPELLVQFQDESVVDDSQLPKDRFSAERLKGVDSTLKIQPAELGDSAMYLCASSSRRSKTQETQYFGPGTRLLVL.

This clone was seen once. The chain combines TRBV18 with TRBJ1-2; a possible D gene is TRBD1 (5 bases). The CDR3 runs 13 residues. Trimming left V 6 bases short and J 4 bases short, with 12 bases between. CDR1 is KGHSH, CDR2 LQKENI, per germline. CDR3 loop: CASSRGGSYGYTF. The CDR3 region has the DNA TGTGCCAGCTCCCGGGGGGGGTCCTATGGCTACACCTTC.

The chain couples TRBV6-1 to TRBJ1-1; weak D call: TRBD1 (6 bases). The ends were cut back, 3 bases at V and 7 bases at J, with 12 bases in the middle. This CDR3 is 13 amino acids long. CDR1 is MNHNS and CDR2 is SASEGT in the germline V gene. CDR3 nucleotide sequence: TGTGCCAGCAGTGATCAGGGAGGGGGTGAAGCTTTCTTT. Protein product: CASSDQGGGEAFF.

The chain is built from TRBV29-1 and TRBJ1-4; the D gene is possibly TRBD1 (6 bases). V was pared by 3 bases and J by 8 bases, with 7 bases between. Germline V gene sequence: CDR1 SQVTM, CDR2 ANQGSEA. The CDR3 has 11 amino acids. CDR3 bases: TGCAGCGTTGAGAGGGGGGAAAAACTGTTTTTT. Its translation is CSVERGEKLFF. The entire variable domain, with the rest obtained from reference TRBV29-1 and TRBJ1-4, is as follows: SAVISQKPSRDICQRGTSLTIQCQVDSQVTMMFWYRQQPGQSLTLIATANQGSEATYESGFVIDKFPISRPNLTFSTLTVSNMSPEDSSIYLCSVERGEKLFFGSGTQLSVL.

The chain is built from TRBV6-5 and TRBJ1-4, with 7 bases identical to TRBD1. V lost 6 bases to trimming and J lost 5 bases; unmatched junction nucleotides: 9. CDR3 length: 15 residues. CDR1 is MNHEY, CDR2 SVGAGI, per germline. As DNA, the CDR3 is TGTGCCAGCAGGATGGCCGGGACAGACAATGAAAAACTGTTTTTT. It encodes CASRMAGTDNEKLFF.